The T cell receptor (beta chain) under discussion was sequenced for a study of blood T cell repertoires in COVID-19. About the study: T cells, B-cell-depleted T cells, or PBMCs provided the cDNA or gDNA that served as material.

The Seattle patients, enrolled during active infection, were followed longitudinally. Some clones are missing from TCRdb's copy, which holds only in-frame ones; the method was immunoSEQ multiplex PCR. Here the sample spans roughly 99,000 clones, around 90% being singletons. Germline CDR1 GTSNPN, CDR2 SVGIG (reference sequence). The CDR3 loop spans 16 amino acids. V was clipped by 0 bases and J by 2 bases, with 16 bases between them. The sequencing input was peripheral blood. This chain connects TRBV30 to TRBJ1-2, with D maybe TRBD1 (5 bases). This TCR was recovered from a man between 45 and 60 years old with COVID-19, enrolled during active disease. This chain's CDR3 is CAWSVVAGRGNYGYTF. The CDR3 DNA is TGTGCCTGGAGTGTGGTGGCAGGCCGGGGGAACTATGGCTACACCTTC.